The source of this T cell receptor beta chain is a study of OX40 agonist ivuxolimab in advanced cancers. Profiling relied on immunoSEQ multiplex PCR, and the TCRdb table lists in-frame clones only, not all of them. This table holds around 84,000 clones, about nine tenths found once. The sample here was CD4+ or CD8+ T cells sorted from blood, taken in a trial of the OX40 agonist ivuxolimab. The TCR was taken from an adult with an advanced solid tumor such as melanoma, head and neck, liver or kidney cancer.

The CDR3 reads CASSSEGHGRSDTGELFF. CDR3 DNA: TGCGCCAGCAGCTCGGAAGGACACGGTAGATCGGACACCGGGGAGCTGTTTTTT. The chain carries TRBV5-1 and TRBJ2-2, with D perhaps TRBD1 (5 bases). The CDR3 has 18 residues. Germline V CDR1 and CDR2: SGHRS, YFSETQ. The V end lost 3 bases, the J end lost 3 bases, and 21 bases lay between the germline ends.